Listed here are 14 T cell receptor beta chains from one sample, sequenced in a study of beta chain features in type 1 diabetes. All of the isolated RNA was reverse transcribed, so expressed TCRB transcripts were sequenced. Profiling relied on immunoSEQ multiplex PCR, and the TCRdb table lists in-frame clones only, not all of them. The sample yields about 340,000 clones, less than 10% seen once. The sample comprised central memory CD4+ T cells from blood. All receptors derive from a woman under 30 in good health.

The table lists this clone with a few counts. The gene calls are TRBV7-6 and TRBJ2-7; no clear D gene. Germline V gene data show CDR1 as SGHVS and CDR2 as FNYEAQ. Deletions cut 1 base from V and 3 bases from J, with 16 bases between. This CDR3 contains 16 residues. CDR3 sequence: CASSLGQADSHYEQYF. The CDR3 DNA is TGTGCCAGCAGCTTAGGCCAGGCCGATTCCCACTACGAGCAGTACTTC.

This clone occurred a few times. The chain uses TRBV6-5 and TRBJ2-2, with 8 bases that match TRBD1. Trimming at V came to 4 bases and at J to 7 bases, leaving 11 bases not matched to a gene. CDR3 length equals 16 residues. Germline CDR1 is MNHEY and CDR2 is SVGAGI. The CDR3 sequence: CASSSERRQGFGELFF. As DNA, the CDR3 is TGTGCCAGCAGTTCAGAGAGACGACAGGGGTTCGGGGAGCTGTTTTTT.

The chain carries TRBV29-1 and TRBJ2-7, with 12 bases aligning to TRBD1. This CDR3 region has 15 residues. The J segment lost 4 bases and the V segment lost 1 base, leaving 5 bases of the junction unmatched. Looked up from germline, CDR1 is SQVTM and CDR2 is ANQGSEA. The CDR3 nucleotides are TGCAGCGTTGAAGGTGGGACAGGGGGCGTGTACGAGCAGTACTTC. Translation gives CSVEGGTGGVYEQYF.

This chain uses TRBV7-9 with TRBJ2-3, with TRBD2 as a possible D gene (5 bases). Germline-derived CDR1 and CDR2 are SEHNR and FQNEAQ (reference sequence). V dropped 5 bases and J dropped 6 bases, with 12 bases sitting between them. This CDR3 region has 13 residues. This CDR3 reads CASSTKRTDTQYF. DNA for the CDR3: TGTGCCAGCAGCACGAAGCGGACGGATACGCAGTATTTT.

This clone was counted between two and nine times. The CDR3 DNA reads TGTGCCAGCAGTGTATGGGAGACCGGGGAGCTGTTTTTT. The encoded protein is CASSVWETGELFF. V usage is TRBV2 and J usage is TRBJ2-2; D perhaps matches TRBD2 (5 bases). Trimming stripped 4 bases from V and 5 bases from J, with 8 bases between. CDR1 is SNHLY, CDR2 FYNNEI, per germline. The CDR3 runs to 13 residues.

The rearrangement joins TRBV11-2 to TRBJ1-2; TRBD1 matches at 9 bases. The CDR3 spans 16 residues. Germline V gene sequence: CDR1 SGHAT, CDR2 FQNNGV. J was trimmed by 2 bases and V by 4 bases; bases with no gene match: 8. CDR3 bases: TGTGCCAGCAGCTCAATCCGGGGACAGGGAAACTATGGCTACACCTTC. Its protein product is CASSSIRGQGNYGYTF. Combining the CDR3 with reference TRBV11-2 and TRBJ1-2 gives the whole variable domain EAGVAQSPRYKIIEKRQSVAFWCNPISGHATLYWYQQILGQGPKLLIQFQNNGVVDDSQLPKDRFSAERLKGVDSTLKIQPAKLEDSAVYLCASSSIRGQGNYGYTFGSGTRLTVV.

This clone has just a few counts. V gene TRBV5-4 combines with J gene TRBJ1-1, with 7 nucleotides matching TRBD1. This CDR3 has 12 amino acids. Germline V lookup: CDR1 SGHNT, CDR2 YYREEE (reference sequence). V was clipped by 3 bases and J by 5 bases; unmatched bases: 1. The CDR3 spells CASSSQGTEAFF. For the CDR3, the DNA is TGTGCCAGCAGCTCACAGGGGACTGAAGCTTTCTTT.

This clone was seen only a few times. The genes are TRBV7-8 and TRBJ2-7, with D perhaps TRBD1 (6 bases). This CDR3 has 14 amino acids. Germline V gene sequence: CDR1 SGHVS, CDR2 FQNEAQ. V lost 1 base to trimming and J lost 9 bases, with 16 bases between them. The CDR3, as DNA: TGTGCCAGCAGCTTAGTGGGTTTGGGGGCCCTGCAGTACTTC. Its translation is CASSLVGLGALQYF.

This clone turned up a few times. V usage is TRBV7-6 and J usage is TRBJ2-7; 9 positions match TRBD2. Germline V lookup: CDR1 SGHVS, CDR2 FNYEAQ. J lost 6 bases, V lost 3 bases, and 9 bases had no gene match. This CDR3 comprises 15 residues. The CDR3 region is CASSLSSGSRGEQYF. The DNA of the CDR3 is TGTGCCAGCAGCTTGAGTAGCGGGAGTCGTGGCGAGCAGTACTTC. The full variable domain, its missing parts supplied by reference TRBV7-6 and TRBJ2-7, is GAGVSQSPRYKVTKRGQDVALRCDPISGHVSLYWYRQALGQGPEFLTYFNYEAQQDKSGLPNDRFSAERPEGSISTLTIQRTEQRDSAMYRCASSLSSGSRGEQYFGPGTRLTVT.

This clone was seen a handful of times. This rearrangement joins TRBV6-5 to TRBJ1-1; D is uncertain. The CDR3 spans 15 residues. The germline V gene has CDR1 MNHEY and CDR2 SVGAGI. V lost 7 bases and J lost 1, with 16 bases in between. CDR3 sequence: CASIPWGKQNTEAFF. For the CDR3, the DNA is TGTGCCAGCATTCCCTGGGGAAAACAGAACACTGAAGCTTTCTTT.

This clone was observed a few times. This rearrangement joins TRBV10-3 to TRBJ2-3, with D tentatively TRBD1 (6 bases). With 8 bases removed from V and 4 bases from J, the gap between germline ends came to 10 bases. Per the germline V gene, CDR1 is ENHRY and CDR2 is SYGVKD. This CDR3 is 12 amino acids long. CDR3 region: CAISRQADTQYF. CDR3 DNA: TGTGCCATCTCACGACAGGCAGATACGCAGTATTTT.

J is TRBJ1-5 and V is TRBV18; 7 bases are a match to TRBD1. The CDR3 has 13 residues. V dropped 4 bases and J dropped 8; count of bases not matched to a gene: 5. Germline assignment: CDR1 KGHSH and CDR2 LQKENI. The CDR3 region has the DNA TGTGCCAGCTCACAACAGGGGTTGGAGCCCCAGCATTTT. Translated, it gives CASSQQGLEPQHF.

This clone has more than one count but fewer than ten. The chain employs TRBV11-1 and TRBJ2-6, with D uncertain. Germline CDR1 and CDR2: SGHAT and FQDESV (reference sequence). CDR3 length equals 14 residues. Trimming removed 10 bases at V and 0 bases at J, with 10 bases between. CDR3 amino acids: CATTWNSGANVLTF. DNA for the CDR3: TGTGCCACGACCTGGAACTCTGGGGCCAACGTCCTGACTTTC.

This clone has a handful of counts. The chain employs TRBV27 and TRBJ2-1; TRBD2 aligns across 10 bases. Germline loops: CDR1 MNHEY, CDR2 SMNVEV (reference sequence). The CDR3 is 21 residues long. Unmatched junction bases numbered 21, after V lost 2 bases and J lost 5 bases. The CDR3 sequence is CASSLKGVLAGVRGSNNEQFF. For the CDR3, the DNA is TGTGCCAGCAGTTTAAAGGGCGTGCTAGCGGGAGTCAGGGGTTCTAACAATGAGCAGTTCTTC.